This is a list of T cell receptor beta chains from one sample in a study of T-cell memory formation after mild COVID-19. TCRdb re-called the 5' RACE reads through MiXCR, storing one row per CDR3 protein. The table has about 620,000 distinct CDR3 sequences, approximately 19% seen once. The sequencing input was PBMCs or a T cell subset sorted from them (not recorded which). These TCRs come from an adult woman who had mild COVID-19 (a few samples of this study predate the infection). Cell type and time point are not known. The CDR3 runs from the conserved cysteine through the conserved F or W. Fields, in order: CDR3 length, clone size, V gene, D gene, J gene, CDR3 protein, CDR3 DNA. A D gene is named only where the DNA matches it firmly. A clone size is listed for some rows: how often the clone was seen (once, few, many), or a class if it is expanded.

len: 14
abundance: few
v_gene: TRBV27
d_gene: -
j_gene: TRBJ1-4
CDR3aa: CASSLETDGEKLFF
CDR3nt: TGTGCCAGCAGTTTGGAGACAGACGGAGAAAAACTGTTTTTT

len: 18
abundance: -
v_gene: TRBV15
d_gene: -
j_gene: TRBJ1-6
CDR3aa: CATSRASAGRMYNSPLHF
CDR3nt: TGTGCCACCAGCAGAGCTTCGGCAGGGAGGATGTATAATTCACCCCTCCACTTT

len: 13
abundance: few
v_gene: TRBV30
d_gene: TRBD2
j_gene: TRBJ2-7
CDR3aa: CAWSLAGGGEQYF
CDR3nt: TGTGCCTGGAGTCTCGCGGGGGGCGGAGAGCAGTACTTC

len: 14
abundance: -
v_gene: TRBV19
d_gene: -
j_gene: TRBJ1-1
CDR3aa: CATEDGGLNTEAFF
CDR3nt: TGTGCCACCGAGGATGGGGGGTTGAACACTGAAGCTTTCTTT

len: 15
abundance: many
v_gene: TRBV30
d_gene: -
j_gene: TRBJ2-7
CDR3aa: CAWSFPGLSSYEQYF
CDR3nt: TGTGCCTGGAGTTTTCCGGGACTCAGCTCCTACGAGCAGTACTTC

len: 14
abundance: few
v_gene: TRBV6-9
d_gene: -
j_gene: TRBJ1-6
CDR3aa: CASSHRQLNSPLHF
CDR3nt: TGTGCCAGCAGCCACAGACAGCTCAATTCACCCCTCCACTTT

len: 14
abundance: many
v_gene: TRBV7-2
d_gene: -
j_gene: TRBJ1-1
CDR3aa: CASSQDGRNTEAFF
CDR3nt: TGTGCCAGCAGTCAGGACGGCCGGAACACTGAAGCTTTCTTT

len: 14
abundance: -
v_gene: TRBV7-8
d_gene: -
j_gene: TRBJ2-1
CDR3aa: CASSLAASHNEQFF
CDR3nt: TGTGCCAGCAGCTTAGCAGCTAGTCACAATGAGCAGTTCTTC

len: 13
abundance: -
v_gene: TRBV4-1
d_gene: -
j_gene: TRBJ2-5
CDR3aa: CASSQVSDLTQYF
CDR3nt: TGCGCCAGCAGCCAAGTTAGCGACCTAACCCAGTACTTC

len: 13
abundance: few
v_gene: TRBV5-4
d_gene: TRBD1
j_gene: TRBJ1-2
CDR3aa: CASSFRDSYGYTF
CDR3nt: TGTGCCAGCAGCTTCCGGGACAGCTATGGCTACACCTTC

len: 15
abundance: -
v_gene: TRBV2
d_gene: TRBD2
j_gene: TRBJ2-2
CDR3aa: CASASGRANTGELFF
CDR3nt: TGTGCCAGCGCCTCGGGGAGGGCTAACACCGGGGAGCTGTTTTTT

len: 13
abundance: -
v_gene: TRBV30
d_gene: TRBD2
j_gene: TRBJ2-7
CDR3aa: CAWSVQLAGQQYF
CDR3nt: TGTGCCTGGAGTGTACAACTAGCGGGACAGCAGTACTTC

len: 13
abundance: few
v_gene: TRBV30
d_gene: TRBD2
j_gene: TRBJ2-2
CDR3aa: CAWSVGGAGELFF
CDR3nt: TGTGCCTGGAGTGTCGGGGGGGCCGGCGAGCTGTTTTTT

len: 15
abundance: -
v_gene: TRBV5-6
d_gene: TRBD1
j_gene: TRBJ2-7
CDR3aa: CASSFPGQGNYEQYF
CDR3nt: TGTGCCAGCAGCTTTCCGGGACAGGGCAACTACGAGCAGTACTTC

len: 14
abundance: many
v_gene: TRBV29-1
d_gene: TRBD2
j_gene: TRBJ2-1
CDR3aa: CSAGLAGVPGEQFF
CDR3nt: TGCAGCGCAGGACTAGCGGGAGTTCCGGGGGAGCAGTTCTTC

len: 15
abundance: few
v_gene: TRBV5-4
d_gene: TRBD2
j_gene: TRBJ2-7
CDR3aa: CASSDRAGGDYEQYF
CDR3nt: TGTGCCAGCAGCGATCGAGCCGGGGGGGACTACGAGCAGTACTTC

len: 16
abundance: -
v_gene: TRBV7-9
d_gene: -
j_gene: TRBJ1-2
CDR3aa: CASSSITWGVIGGYTF
CDR3nt: TGTGCCAGCAGCTCCATAACATGGGGGGTAATTGGTGGCTACACCTTC

len: 14
abundance: many
v_gene: TRBV5-1
d_gene: -
j_gene: TRBJ2-7
CDR3aa: CASSPGGGDYEQYF
CDR3nt: TGCGCCAGCAGCCCTGGGGGCGGGGACTACGAGCAGTACTTC

len: 14
abundance: -
v_gene: TRBV5-1
d_gene: -
j_gene: TRBJ2-1
CDR3aa: CASSLGRGGNEQFF
CDR3nt: TGCGCCAGCAGCCTGGGACGGGGAGGCAATGAGCAGTTCTTC

len: 14
abundance: -
v_gene: TRBV29-1
d_gene: -
j_gene: TRBJ2-5
CDR3aa: CSVPGRAVQETQYF
CDR3nt: TGCAGCGTCCCCGGGCGGGCAGTTCAAGAGACCCAGTACTTC

len: 17
abundance: -
v_gene: TRBV6-6
d_gene: TRBD1
j_gene: TRBJ2-5
CDR3aa: CASSGSDRPRTQETQYF
CDR3nt: TGTGCCAGCAGCGGTTCGGACAGGCCCCGAACACAAGAGACCCAGTACTTC

len: 15
abundance: -
v_gene: TRBV6-1
d_gene: -
j_gene: TRBJ2-1
CDR3aa: CASSGNRGGYNEQFF
CDR3nt: TGTGCCAGCAGTGGAAACAGGGGGGGATACAATGAGCAGTTCTTC

len: 17
abundance: -
v_gene: TRBV25-1
d_gene: TRBD1
j_gene: TRBJ2-1
CDR3aa: CASSDPSGGPSYNEQFF
CDR3nt: TGTGCCAGCAGTGACCCATCAGGGGGACCGTCCTACAATGAGCAGTTCTTC

len: 14
abundance: -
v_gene: TRBV5-1
d_gene: TRBD2
j_gene: TRBJ2-5
CDR3aa: CASSSGGAGETQYF
CDR3nt: TGCGCCAGCAGCAGCGGGGGGGCCGGAGAGACCCAGTACTTC

len: 15
abundance: -
v_gene: TRBV24-1
d_gene: -
j_gene: TRBJ1-2
CDR3aa: CATSAPTGGNYGYTF
CDR3nt: TGTGCCACCAGTGCTCCGACGGGGGGTAACTATGGCTACACCTTC

len: 13
abundance: -
v_gene: TRBV7-2
d_gene: -
j_gene: TRBJ2-3
CDR3aa: CASSFTAEDTQYF
CDR3nt: TGTGCCAGCAGTTTCACAGCTGAAGATACGCAGTATTTT

len: 16
abundance: -
v_gene: TRBV5-4
d_gene: TRBD2
j_gene: TRBJ2-4
CDR3aa: CASSSVAGGPGNIQYF
CDR3nt: TGTGCCAGCAGCTCCGTAGCGGGAGGGCCGGGAAACATTCAGTACTTC

len: 13
abundance: few
v_gene: TRBV24-1
d_gene: -
j_gene: TRBJ2-5
CDR3aa: CATSVASKETQYF
CDR3nt: TGTGCCACCAGTGTTGCCAGCAAAGAGACCCAGTACTTC

len: 13
abundance: -
v_gene: TRBV4-3
d_gene: -
j_gene: TRBJ1-5
CDR3aa: CASSQVVNQPQHF
CDR3nt: TGCGCCAGCAGCCAAGTAGTCAATCAGCCCCAGCATTTT

len: 14
abundance: -
v_gene: TRBV30
d_gene: -
j_gene: TRBJ2-7
CDR3aa: CAWSVLGRSYEQYF
CDR3nt: TGTGCCTGGAGTGTATTGGGCCGCTCCTACGAGCAGTACTTC

len: 15
abundance: few
v_gene: TRBV18
d_gene: -
j_gene: TRBJ2-1
CDR3aa: CASSPDSQRYNEQFF
CDR3nt: TGTGCCAGCTCACCGGATTCGCAGCGGTACAATGAGCAGTTCTTC

len: 16
abundance: -
v_gene: TRBV7-2
d_gene: TRBD2
j_gene: TRBJ2-3
CDR3aa: CASSLFWREPPGAQYF
CDR3nt: TGTGCCAGCAGCTTATTTTGGCGGGAGCCTCCCGGAGCGCAGTATTTT

len: 17
abundance: -
v_gene: TRBV6-5
d_gene: -
j_gene: TRBJ1-1
CDR3aa: CASSYTGTPRQGTEAFF
CDR3nt: TGTGCCAGCAGTTACACCGGGACACCCAGGCAGGGGACTGAAGCTTTCTTT

len: 11
abundance: -
v_gene: TRBV29-1
d_gene: -
j_gene: TRBJ2-3
CDR3aa: CSGGSADTQYF
CDR3nt: TGCAGCGGGGGGTCCGCAGATACGCAGTATTTT

len: 15
abundance: once
v_gene: TRBV20-1
d_gene: TRBD2
j_gene: TRBJ2-1
CDR3aa: CSARVVAGGYNEQFF
CDR3nt: TGCAGTGCTAGAGTGGTAGCGGGAGGCTACAATGAGCAGTTCTTC

len: 14
abundance: -
v_gene: TRBV12-3/TRBV12-4
d_gene: TRBD1
j_gene: TRBJ1-6
CDR3aa: CASSPDREIRPLHF
CDR3nt: TGTGCCAGCAGCCCGGACAGGGAGATCAGACCCCTCCACTTT

len: 15
abundance: -
v_gene: TRBV20-1
d_gene: TRBD2
j_gene: TRBJ2-7
CDR3aa: CSARPDSGVIHEQYF
CDR3nt: TGCAGTGCTAGACCTGACAGCGGGGTCATCCACGAGCAGTACTTC

len: 16
abundance: few
v_gene: TRBV2
d_gene: TRBD2
j_gene: TRBJ2-7
CDR3aa: CASSEFGLADPYEQYF
CDR3nt: TGTGCCAGCAGTGAGTTTGGACTAGCGGACCCCTACGAGCAGTACTTC

len: 11
abundance: -
v_gene: TRBV6-6
d_gene: -
j_gene: TRBJ2-5
CDR3aa: CASTYQTAQYF
CDR3nt: TGTGCCAGCACCTACCAGACGGCCCAGTACTTC

len: 14
abundance: -
v_gene: TRBV5-1
d_gene: -
j_gene: TRBJ2-5
CDR3aa: CASSPTATMETQYF
CDR3nt: TGCGCCAGCAGCCCGACAGCCACCATGGAGACCCAGTACTTC

len: 17
abundance: -
v_gene: TRBV27
d_gene: TRBD1
j_gene: TRBJ2-7
CDR3aa: CASSFRSPRGRSYEQYF
CDR3nt: TGTGCCAGCAGTTTTAGGTCCCCCAGGGGGCGATCCTACGAGCAGTACTTC

len: 16
abundance: -
v_gene: TRBV7-3
d_gene: -
j_gene: TRBJ2-1
CDR3aa: CASSLRGGEGSNEQFF
CDR3nt: TGTGCCAGCAGCTTAAGAGGGGGAGAGGGGTCGAATGAGCAGTTCTTC

len: 13
abundance: -
v_gene: TRBV6-5
d_gene: TRBD1
j_gene: TRBJ2-7
CDR3aa: CASSYDRGGEQYF
CDR3nt: TGTGCCAGCAGTTACGACAGGGGCGGTGAGCAGTACTTC